This T cell receptor (beta chain) was recorded in a study of blood T cells in healthy people across ages. PCR was performed a second time for 7 to 11 cycles using a sample-barcoded 5' primer and a J-beta primer mix. TCRdb ran MiXCR on the 5' RACE reads and lists one entry per CDR3 protein. This table holds around 1,700,000 distinct CDR3 sequences, 28% found once. The germline V gene encodes CDR1 MNHEY and CDR2 SVGEGT. Trimming stripped 6 bases from V and 4 bases from J, with 9 bases between. CDR3 length equals 12 residues. Total RNA, at least 5.5 micrograms per sample, came from PBMCs. This receptor was identified in a woman in her 30s in good health. The chain is built from TRBV6-2 or TRBV6-3 and TRBJ1-2; D not resolved. Sequenced input: blood. The CDR3 DNA reads TGTGCCAGCAGCCTCGACCCCTATGGCTACACCTTC. Protein sequence: CASSLDPYGYTF.